This T cell receptor (beta chain) derives from a study of cytomegalovirus exposure and HLA in healthy donors. About the research overall: Unique TCRs numbering approximately 81 million, obtained from HLA-typed donors, made up an early data release.

The study's findings and limits: Cytomegalovirus-associated status was assigned to 164 TCR beta chains. On later analysis, the bulk of CMV-associated TCR beta chains appeared to be HLA-restricted. According to reports, the classifier identified cytomegalovirus status with high specificity and sensitivity.

Vbeta (60) and Jbeta (13) primers were used in the PCR. Generated by immunoSEQ multiplex PCR, the TCRdb table keeps only in-frame clones and is missing some. The table lists roughly 51,000 clones. Of note for this clone: No antigen is known for it.

CDR3 length equals 14 residues. Germline V gene sequence: CDR1 MNHEY, CDR2 SVGAGI. Deletions cut 1 base from V and 0 bases from J, with 6 bases between. The chain combines TRBV6-5 with TRBJ1-2; D not certain. Sequences were obtained from PBMCs. This TCR came from a woman between 50 and 59 years old in good health and CMV-seropositive. CDR3 amino acids: CASSYYNTNYGYTF. CDR3 nucleotides: TGTGCCAGCAGTTACTACAATACTAACTATGGCTACACCTTC.